The 14 T cell receptor beta chains below were found in one sample sequenced in a study of regulatory T cells in long-lasting Graves disease. Time point given: newly diagnosed GD, antithyroid drugs for less than 3 months. The TCR library used RNA extracted from PBMCs. With iRepertoire HTBI primers and Arm-PCR of CDR3 regions, TCR beta libraries were built. TCRdb re-derived calls from the multiplex PCR reads in MiXCR, one entry per CDR3 protein. The sample has some 220,000 distinct CDR3 sequences, around 19% seen once. These data also featured in a second study, about T cells in Graves' hyperthyroidism and ophthalmopathy.

The input for sequencing was peripheral blood mononuclear cells (PBMCs), taken at new diagnosis, from a patient treated with antithyroid drugs. Receptor source: a woman aged 25 to 39 with Graves disease.

This clonotype has at least ten counts. V usage is TRBV6-1 and J usage is TRBJ2-2; possible D gene TRBD2, 5 bases. Germline V gene sequence: CDR1 MNHNS, CDR2 SASEGT. The CDR3 is made up of 15 amino acids. The V and J ends lost 7 bases and 0 bases respectively, with 12 bases between them. CDR3 loop: CASIGPGSNTGELFF. CDR3 coding DNA: TGTGCCAGCATAGGCCCGGGGTCGAACACCGGGGAGCTGTTTTTT.

Comments on this clonotype: The conserved closing phenylalanine or tryptophan is absent in this CDR3, likely reflecting a read error. The limits of the CDR3 on the DNA are not certain, so only TCRdb's listed CDR3 is given. This sequence joins TRBV2 and TRBJ1-1. With termini counted, the CDR3 has 14 amino acids. Per germline, CDR1 SNHLY and CDR2 FYNNEI. CDR3 sequence reads: CASSVKGLNTEGFV.

This clonotype was observed a handful of times. This may come from a read error, since a much larger clone is one base off. The chain has TRBV6-1 and TRBJ1-5, with D perhaps TRBD1 (5 bases). This CDR3 is 10 amino acids long. CDR1 and CDR2 from the germline V gene are MNHNS and SASEGT. Trimming took off 8 bases at V and 8 bases at J, with 7 bases between the two ends. The CDR3 DNA follows: TGTGCCAGCGGGGCGGAGCCCCAGCATTTT. This sequence encodes CASGAEPQHF.

A note on this clonotype: Possible read error: a much larger clone is one base away. V is TRBV24-1 and J is TRBJ1-2; D possibly corresponds to TRBD1 (6 bases). There are 15 residues in the CDR3. Germline lookup yields CDR1 KGHDR and CDR2 SFDVKD. DNA of the CDR3: TGTGCCACCGGTGATTCCCACCTTAACAGGGATGGCTACACCTTC. It specifies CATGDSHLNRDGYTF.

For this clonotype: In this CDR3 the conserved last residue, phenylalanine or tryptophan, is missing, so a read error is likely. It is unclear where the CDR3 begins or ends on the DNA, so no DNA is shown, and the CDR3 is as TCRdb lists it. The chain has TRBV12-3 or TRBV12-4 and TRBJ1-5; TRBD1 was called by the table and not checked on the DNA. Inclusive of both ends, the CDR3 amounts to 14 amino acids. This CDR3 reads CASSKGRFNQPRHV.

Many counts were recorded for this clonotype. The chain combines TRBV20-1 with TRBJ1-5; 7 nucleotides agree with TRBD1. The length of the CDR3 is 15 residues. Germline CDR1 reads DFQATT; CDR2 reads SNEGSKA (reference sequence). V shed 5 bases and J 5 bases; nucleotides not matched to a gene: 12. Written as DNA, the CDR3 is TGCAGTGCTGGGGGAGACAGGGAGGGGGATCAGCCCCAGCATTTT. Protein: CSAGGDREGDQPQHF.

This clonotype was observed at least ten times. This chain connects TRBV28 to TRBJ2-1, with 9 bases lining up with TRBD2. The CDR3 totals 15 residues. The V and J ends lost 7 bases and 5 bases, in that order; junction bases with no gene match: 9. Germline values: CDR1 MDHEN, CDR2 SYDVKM. CDR3 residues: CASILSGGTDNEQFF. CDR3 DNA sequence: TGTGCCAGCATCCTAAGCGGGGGGACCGACAATGAGCAGTTCTTC.

This clonotype was observed at least ten times. The rearrangement uses TRBV7-9 and TRBJ2-3; possibly TRBD1 or TRBD2 for D (5 bases each). Germline CDR1 reads SEHNR; CDR2 reads FQNEAQ (reference sequence). Deletions cut 0 bases from V and 3 bases from J, with 16 bases between. This CDR3 has 17 amino acids. CDR3: CASSLASGTGFTDTQYF. CDR3 sequence (DNA): TGTGCCAGCAGCTTAGCTTCCGGGACGGGATTTACAGATACGCAGTATTTT.

This clonotype was seen repeatedly, ten times or more. The CDR3 DNA reads TGTGCCAGCAGTCAGGTCCTGAGAATGAACACTGAAGCTTTCTTT. It codes for CASSQVLRMNTEAFF. This chain connects TRBV2 to TRBJ1-1, with no clear D. This CDR3 contains 15 residues. Trimming cost V 5 bases and J 0 bases, with 13 bases left between them. Germline V gives CDR1 SNHLY, CDR2 FYNNEI.

This clonotype showed up many times. The genes are TRBV30 and TRBJ2-5, with D maybe TRBD2 (6 bases). Germline CDR1 reads GTSNPN; CDR2 reads SVGIG (reference sequence). The CDR3 length is 15 residues. CDR3 protein: CAWARGLSSQETQYF. DNA of the CDR3: TGTGCTTGGGCGCGGGGTCTATCTTCTCAAGAGACCCAGTACTTC.

Comment on this clonotype: At one of its ends the junction is not consistent with the germline gene, which may arise from a read error. The chain combines TRBV11-2 with TRBJ1-2; the match to TRBD1 covers 8 bases. The V gene's germline CDR1 is SGHAT and CDR2 FQNNGV. The CDR3 extends over 14 amino acids. Here the CDR3 reads CASSQNDRGYGYTF. CDR3 bases: TGCGCCAGCAGCCAGAACGACAGGGGCTATGGCTACACCTTC.

This clonotype was counted at least ten times. The chain carries TRBV30 and TRBJ1-5; possible D gene TRBD1, 5 bases. The CDR3 contains 14 residues. Trimming removed 0 bases at V and 2 bases at J, with 8 bases between. Germline assignment: CDR1 GTSNPN and CDR2 SVGIG (reference sequence). Here the CDR3 DNA reads TGTGCCTGGAGTGTCACAGGAGGCAATCAGCCCCAGCATTTT. Protein sequence: CAWSVTGGNQPQHF.

Ten or more counts support this clonotype. This chain links TRBV2 with TRBJ2-5; possibly TRBD2 for D (5 bases). CDR1 SNHLY and CDR2 FYNNEI come from the germline V gene. V was shortened by 5 bases and J by 11 bases, with 9 bases between the two germline ends. This CDR3 comprises 10 residues. CDR3 residues: CASSRDFQYF. The CDR3 DNA reads as TGTGCCAGCAGTCGGGATTTTCAGTACTTC.

This clonotype was observed many times. The chain couples TRBV7-2 to TRBJ1-2; the match to TRBD1 covers 12 bases. With V trimmed by 1 base and J by 8 bases, 11 bases remained unmatched. Germline V CDR1 and CDR2: SGHTA, FQGNSA. This CDR3 comprises 17 residues. CDR3 bases: TGTGCCAGCAGCTTAGTGCGACGGGACAGGGGGCGTGAGGGCTACACCTTC. This encodes CASSLVRRDRGREGYTF. Full variable domain (missing parts from reference TRBV7-2 and TRBJ1-2): GAGVSQSPSNKVTEKGKDVELRCDPISGHTALYWYRQSLGQGLEFLIYFQGNSAPDKSGLPSDRFSAERTGGSVSTLTIQRTQQEDSAVYLCASSLVRRDRGREGYTFGSGTRLTVV.